The 9 T cell receptor beta chains presented below share a single source sample, sequenced in a study of OX40 agonist ivuxolimab in advanced cancers. Libraries were prepared by immunoSEQ multiplex PCR; TCRdb keeps only in-frame clonotypes and omits some of them. The sample includes about 37,000 clones, approximately 90% of them seen just once. The specimen comprised CD4+ or CD8+ T cells sorted from blood, sampled in a trial of the OX40 agonist ivuxolimab. These receptors came from an adult with an advanced solid tumor such as melanoma, head and neck, liver or kidney cancer.

The chain couples TRBV29-1 to TRBJ2-3, with 9 positions matching TRBD1. This CDR3 comprises 14 residues. The germline V gene has CDR1 SQVTM and CDR2 ANQGSEA. Germline trimming cut 8 bases from V and 2 bases from J; bases unmatched to any gene: 8. The CDR3 here is CSLRDREPTDTQYF. The CDR3 bases are TGCAGCCTCCGGGACAGGGAGCCCACAGATACGCAGTATTTT.

The chain joins TRBV6-1 to TRBJ1-5; 10 bases agree with TRBD1. The CDR3 has 17 residues. CDR1 MNHNS and CDR2 SASEGT come from the germline V gene. V trimming: 2 bases; J trimming: 3 bases; junction bases outside the gene matches: 7. CDR3 amino acids: CASSEYFGTGANQPQHF. CDR3 nucleotides: TGTGCCAGCAGTGAATACTTTGGGACAGGGGCCAATCAGCCCCAGCATTTT.

This clone was counted between two and nine times. V and J are TRBV6-1 and TRBJ2-1; 9 bases line up with TRBD2. Germline trimming cut 0 bases from V and 5 bases from J; bases unmatched to any gene: 5. CDR1 and CDR2 from the germline V gene are MNHNS and SASEGT. The CDR3 length is 16 residues. CDR3 coding DNA: TGTGCCAGCAGTGAAGCGAGGCGGGGGGGTAACAATGAGCAGTTCTTC. It yields the protein CASSEARRGGNNEQFF.

The chain has TRBV18 and TRBJ2-5; D uncertain. The CDR3 sequence is 13 residues long. Germline values: CDR1 KGHSH, CDR2 LQKENI. Trimming removed 6 bases from V and 3 bases from J, with 11 bases in between. CDR3 coding DNA: TGTGCCAGCTCCCCTTCCCCTAAAGAGACCCAGTACTTC. This gives the protein CASSPSPKETQYF.

This clone was recorded once. V gene TRBV5-6 combines with J gene TRBJ2-5; unclear D gene. The CDR3 contains 11 residues. With 2 bases removed from V and 5 bases from J, the gap between germline ends came to 4 bases. CDR1 and CDR2 (germline): SGHDT, YYEEEE. The CDR3 loop is CASSFRETQYF. The DNA for the CDR3 is TGTGCCAGCAGCTTTCGGGAGACCCAGTACTTC. Looking up the rest from reference TRBV5-6 and TRBJ2-5 gives the full variable domain: DAGVTQSPTHLIKTRGQQVTLRCSPKSGHDTVSWYQQALGQGPQFIFQYYEEEERQRGNFPDRFSGHQFPNYSSELNVNALLLGDSALYLCASSFRETQYFGPGTRLLVL.

V is TRBV5-1 and J is TRBJ1-3, with D possibly matching TRBD1 (5 bases). The CDR3 contains 13 residues. Trimming shortened V by 0 bases and J by 6 bases, and 7 bases separated the two germline ends. CDR1 is SGHRS and CDR2 is YFSETQ in the germline V gene. Here the CDR3 reads CASSLGGANTIYF. The CDR3 DNA sequence: TGCGCCAGCAGCTTGGGAGGGGCAAACACCATATATTTT.

The chain recombines TRBV6-6 with TRBJ1-2, with 7 bases identical to TRBD1. Germline CDR1 MNHNY, CDR2 SVGAGI (reference sequence). V was pared by 6 bases and J by 8 bases, with 6 bases of the junction left unmatched. The CDR3 runs to 12 residues. CDR3 sequence (DNA): TGTGCCAGCAGGACAGGGTCAGGAGGCTACACCTTC. This translates into CASRTGSGGYTF.

The chain uses TRBV5-1 and TRBJ1-1; D may be TRBD1 (6 bases). V lost 4 bases and J lost 6, with 10 bases in between. The CDR3 length is 12 residues. CDR1 is SGHRS, CDR2 YFSETQ, per germline. The DNA of the CDR3 is TGCGCCAGCAGCCGAGAGGGGGCTGAAGCTTTCTTT. Translation gives CASSREGAEAFF.

This clone came up once. This sequence joins TRBV7-2 and TRBJ2-3; weak D call: TRBD1 (6 bases). Trimming removed 2 bases from V and 5 bases from J, with 14 bases in between. CDR1 is SGHTA, CDR2 FQGNSA, per germline. The CDR3 covers 15 residues. CDR3 coding DNA: TGTGCCAGCAGCTTATCTTTGGGGGCCAGAGATACGCAGTATTTT. This encodes CASSLSLGARDTQYF.